Listed below are T cell receptor beta chains from one sample, sequenced in a study of blood T cell repertoires in COVID-19. Libraries were prepared by immunoSEQ multiplex PCR; TCRdb keeps only in-frame clonotypes and omits some of them. The sample has about 300,000 clones, approximately 89% seen once. Sequencing used PBMCs or T cells enriched from blood (not recorded which). Receptors originate from a woman between 18 and 30 years old who had recovered from COVID-19. CDR3s include the opening cysteine and the closing phenylalanine or tryptophan. The order of the fields is V gene, J gene, D gene, clone size, CDR3 protein, CDR3 DNA. A D gene is named only where the DNA matches it firmly. Not all rows give a size; the values are once, few, many and, for expanded clones, a class.

V gene: TRBV7-9
J gene: TRBJ1-4
D gene: -
clone size: -
CDR3 protein: CASSFEGPNEKLFF
CDR3 DNA: TGTGCCAGCAGCTTTGAGGGCCCTAATGAAAAACTGTTTTTT

V gene: TRBV5-5
J gene: TRBJ1-5
D gene: TRBD1
clone size: few
CDR3 protein: CASSLGQGWNQPQHF
CDR3 DNA: TGTGCCAGCAGCTTGGGACAGGGGTGGAATCAGCCCCAGCATTTT

V gene: TRBV9
J gene: TRBJ2-2
D gene: -
clone size: -
CDR3 protein: CASSVASGFGELFF
CDR3 DNA: TGTGCCAGCAGCGTAGCCAGCGGGTTCGGGGAGCTGTTTTTT

V gene: TRBV9
J gene: TRBJ1-6
D gene: TRBD1
clone size: -
CDR3 protein: CASSGGTGINSPLHF
CDR3 DNA: TGTGCCAGCAGCGGAGGGACAGGGATCAATTCACCCCTCCACTTT

V gene: TRBV7-6
J gene: TRBJ2-7
D gene: -
clone size: once
CDR3 protein: CAVYRDYEQYF
CDR3 DNA: TGTGCCGTCTACCGGGACTACGAGCAGTACTTC

V gene: TRBV3-1/TRBV3-2
J gene: TRBJ1-1
D gene: TRBD1
clone size: -
CDR3 protein: CASSHQRGTGGAFF
CDR3 DNA: TGTGCCAGCAGCCACCAAAGAGGGACAGGGGGCGCTTTCTTT

V gene: TRBV7-3
J gene: TRBJ2-5
D gene: TRBD2
clone size: once
CDR3 protein: CASSFAGEGETQYF
CDR3 DNA: TGTGCCAGCAGCTTCGCGGGAGAGGGGGAGACCCAGTACTTC

V gene: TRBV5-4
J gene: TRBJ2-7
D gene: TRBD2
clone size: -
CDR3 protein: CASSPLAGGPRDYEQYF
CDR3 DNA: TGTGCCAGCAGCCCACTAGCGGGAGGCCCCCGGGACTACGAGCAGTACTTC

V gene: TRBV7-3
J gene: TRBJ2-1
D gene: TRBD2
clone size: -
CDR3 protein: CASSLTGLANEQFF
CDR3 DNA: TGTGCCAGCAGCTTAACGGGACTAGCCAATGAGCAGTTCTTC

V gene: TRBV5-4
J gene: TRBJ1-2
D gene: -
clone size: -
CDR3 protein: CASSLDRASYGYTF
CDR3 DNA: TGTGCCAGCAGCTTGGACAGGGCCAGCTATGGCTACACCTTC

V gene: TRBV24-1
J gene: TRBJ2-7
D gene: TRBD2
clone size: -
CDR3 protein: CATSWSKRGGSYEQYF
CDR3 DNA: TGTGCCACCAGTTGGAGTAAGCGGGGGGGCTCCTACGAGCAGTACTTC

V gene: TRBV27
J gene: TRBJ2-1
D gene: TRBD2
clone size: -
CDR3 protein: CASSPTSGGDGGQFF
CDR3 DNA: TGTGCCAGCAGCCCGACTAGCGGGGGAGACGGGGGGCAGTTCTTC

V gene: TRBV30
J gene: TRBJ1-5
D gene: -
clone size: -
CDR3 protein: CAWSRGSNQPQHF
CDR3 DNA: TGTGCCTGGAGTCGGGGAAGCAATCAGCCCCAGCATTTT

V gene: TRBV11-2
J gene: TRBJ2-7
D gene: -
clone size: -
CDR3 protein: CASSLGRGRSSYEQYF
CDR3 DNA: TGTGCCAGCAGCTTAGGAAGGGGAAGGAGCTCCTACGAGCAGTACTTC

V gene: TRBV10-3
J gene: TRBJ1-2
D gene: -
clone size: -
CDR3 protein: CAISEGENYGYTF
CDR3 DNA: TGTGCCATCAGTGAAGGGGAAAACTATGGCTACACCTTC

V gene: TRBV5-1
J gene: TRBJ2-7
D gene: TRBD1
clone size: -
CDR3 protein: CASSKQGAREQYF
CDR3 DNA: TGCGCCAGCAGCAAACAGGGGGCGAGGGAGCAGTACTTC

V gene: TRBV30
J gene: TRBJ1-5
D gene: -
clone size: -
CDR3 protein: CAWSVLAWGAQHF
CDR3 DNA: TGTGCCTGGAGTGTTTTAGCATGGGGAGCCCAGCATTTT

V gene: TRBV5-1
J gene: TRBJ2-1
D gene: TRBD2
clone size: -
CDR3 protein: CASSVRLAGLNNEQFF
CDR3 DNA: TGCGCCAGCAGCGTGCGACTAGCGGGACTGAACAATGAGCAGTTCTTC

V gene: TRBV28
J gene: TRBJ1-4
D gene: TRBD1
clone size: -
CDR3 protein: CASSLTGANLKLFF
CDR3 DNA: TGTGCCAGCAGTTTGACAGGGGCGAACCTAAAACTGTTTTTT

V gene: TRBV4-3
J gene: TRBJ2-7
D gene: TRBD2
clone size: -
CDR3 protein: CASSQDASGVTYEQYF
CDR3 DNA: TGCGCCAGCAGCCAAGATGCTAGCGGGGTCACCTACGAGCAGTACTTC

V gene: TRBV6-2/TRBV6-3
J gene: TRBJ2-7
D gene: -
clone size: -
CDR3 protein: CASSKEIQSSYEQYF
CDR3 DNA: TGTGCCAGCAGCAAAGAAATACAGAGCTCCTACGAGCAGTACTTC

V gene: TRBV5-5
J gene: TRBJ2-5
D gene: TRBD1
clone size: -
CDR3 protein: CASSLGTGPQETQYF
CDR3 DNA: TGTGCCAGCAGCTTGGGGACAGGGCCTCAAGAGACCCAGTACTTC